The present T cell receptor (beta chain) was sequenced within a study of cytomegalovirus exposure and HLA in healthy donors. The study sampled nominally healthy donors, though unrecorded immune exposures were likely. A multiplex PCR was run with 60 Vbeta primers and 13 Jbeta primers. Assay used: immunoSEQ multiplex PCR; TCRdb lists only in-frame clones, some missing. This sample carries tens of thousands of clones, just under 75% of them seen once, and the ten largest clones take about 4.9%. Sequences were obtained from PBMCs. The TCR sequence derives from a young woman in good health and CMV-seronegative.

CDR3 amino acids: CASSYEVFGTEAFF. CDR3 coding DNA: TGTGCCAGCAGTTACGAGGTGTTCGGGACTGAAGCTTTCTTT. The J gene is TRBJ1-1, the V gene TRBV6-5; D gene uncertain. Trimming removed 2 bases at V and 5 bases at J, with 12 bases between. The CDR3 consists of 14 residues. CDR1 MNHEY and CDR2 SVGAGI come from the germline V gene.